Listed below are T cell receptor beta chains from one sample, sequenced in a study of control samples from healthy donors and cancer patients. Assay used: immunoSEQ multiplex PCR; TCRdb lists only in-frame clones, some missing. The data hold about 140,000 clones, with about 89% observed a single time. Sequenced sample: blood. Receptor source: a man between 18 and 35 years old in good health. The CDR3 runs from the conserved cysteine through the conserved F or W. The order of the fields is J gene, V gene, CDR3 protein.

J gene: TRBJ2-7
V gene: TRBV6-8
CDR3 protein: CASSPKSRAYEQYF

J gene: TRBJ1-2
V gene: TRBV7-2
CDR3 protein: CASSLEQGAGGYTF

J gene: TRBJ1-4
V gene: TRBV7-9
CDR3 protein: CASSLAGTGGLNEKLFF

J gene: TRBJ1-1
V gene: TRBV7-2
CDR3 protein: CASSFLPPRGANTEAFF

J gene: TRBJ2-5
V gene: TRBV5-4
CDR3 protein: CASSWRLAGGETQYF

J gene: TRBJ2-7
V gene: TRBV5-5
CDR3 protein: CASTQRGPSYEQYF

J gene: TRBJ2-5
V gene: TRBV28
CDR3 protein: CASSPRSGSHIETQYF

J gene: TRBJ1-3
V gene: TRBV7-2
CDR3 protein: CASSLVGNTIYF

J gene: TRBJ1-4
V gene: TRBV7-9
CDR3 protein: CASSLGGFDEKLFF

J gene: TRBJ1-6
V gene: TRBV6-1
CDR3 protein: CASSEFGTPYNSPLHF

J gene: TRBJ2-3
V gene: TRBV9
CDR3 protein: CASSVGLAGGPIDTQYF

J gene: TRBJ1-3
V gene: TRBV3-1/TRBV3-2
CDR3 protein: CASSQEPGPFPGNTIYF

J gene: TRBJ1-6
V gene: TRBV10-1
CDR3 protein: CAIWTGWALNSPLHF

J gene: TRBJ2-1
V gene: TRBV7-2
CDR3 protein: CASSFVPNEQFF

J gene: TRBJ2-2
V gene: TRBV20-1
CDR3 protein: CSASSGTSSTGELFF

J gene: TRBJ2-1
V gene: TRBV10-3
CDR3 protein: CATHVGDNEQFF

J gene: TRBJ2-7
V gene: TRBV29-1
CDR3 protein: CSVALTGGSYEQYF

J gene: TRBJ2-3
V gene: TRBV18
CDR3 protein: CASSVDRAPDTQYF

J gene: TRBJ2-5
V gene: TRBV7-2
CDR3 protein: CASSLSGPGQETQYF

J gene: TRBJ2-4
V gene: TRBV5-6
CDR3 protein: CASSLYSRPNLAKNIQYF

J gene: TRBJ1-6
V gene: TRBV19
CDR3 protein: CASSIACRDRELISPLHF

J gene: TRBJ1-2
V gene: TRBV7-9
CDR3 protein: CASSLGNSYGYTF